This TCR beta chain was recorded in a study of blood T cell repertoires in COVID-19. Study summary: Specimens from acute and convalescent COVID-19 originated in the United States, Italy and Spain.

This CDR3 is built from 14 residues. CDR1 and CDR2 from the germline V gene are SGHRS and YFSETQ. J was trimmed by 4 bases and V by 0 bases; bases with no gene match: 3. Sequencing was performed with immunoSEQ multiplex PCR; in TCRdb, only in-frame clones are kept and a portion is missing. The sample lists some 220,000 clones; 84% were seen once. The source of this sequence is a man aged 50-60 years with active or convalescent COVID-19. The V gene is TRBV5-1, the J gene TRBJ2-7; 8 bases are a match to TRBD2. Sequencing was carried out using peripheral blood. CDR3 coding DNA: TGCGCCAGCAGCTTGGGCGGGGGGCCGTACGAGCAGTACTTC. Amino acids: CASSLGGGPYEQYF.